Listed below are T cell receptor beta chains from one sample, sequenced in a study of blood T cell repertoires in COVID-19. Sequencing used immunoSEQ multiplex PCR; TCRdb keeps in-frame clones, though not all of them. This sample carries 190,000 or so clones, approximately 86% of them seen once, and the ten largest clones take 2.7%. The sequenced sample was peripheral blood. These receptors all stem from a man between 40 and 49 years old with active or convalescent COVID-19. CDR3s include the opening cysteine and the closing phenylalanine or tryptophan. D genes are given only for firm matches. Clone size, where shown, is once, few, many, or a class for clones that have expanded.

abundance,v_gene,d_gene,j_gene,CDR3nt,CDR3aa
-,TRBV19,TRBD1,TRBJ2-5,TGTGCCAGTAGTATGTGGGACAGGGGAGAGACCCAGTACTTC,CASSMWDRGETQYF
-,TRBV29-1,-,TRBJ1-2,TGCAGCGTTGAAGACACATCCTATGGCTACACCTTC,CSVEDTSYGYTF
-,TRBV29-1,-,TRBJ1-5,TGCAGCGTTGCTAGGGGTAGGGGTCAGCCCCAGCATTTT,CSVARGRGQPQHF
-,TRBV7-8,TRBD1,TRBJ2-5,TGTGCCAGCAGCGCCCAGGGGGCGAGTCCAGAGACCCAGTACTTC,CASSAQGASPETQYF
-,TRBV7-8,-,TRBJ1-3,TGTGCCAGCAGCCAAGACAGCCCCTCTGGAAACACCATATATTTT,CASSQDSPSGNTIYF
-,TRBV2,TRBD1,TRBJ2-3,TGTGCCAGCAGTATGAGGGGGCCCGCAGATACGCAGTATTTT,CASSMRGPADTQYF
-,TRBV6-2/TRBV6-3,TRBD1,TRBJ1-2,TGTGCCAGCAGTTCTTCAAACAGGGGTATCTATGGCTACACCTTC,CASSSSNRGIYGYTF
-,TRBV5-4,-,TRBJ1-2,TGTGCCAGCAGCTTGAATCAGGGTTTCTATGGCTACACCTTC,CASSLNQGFYGYTF
-,TRBV5-1,TRBD2,TRBJ2-1,TGCGCCAGCAGCTTGACTAGCGGGGGCAATGAGCAGTTCTTC,CASSLTSGGNEQFF
-,TRBV3-1/TRBV3-2,-,TRBJ1-1,TGTGCCAGCAGCCGGGGCCAAGGTGAAGCTTTCTTT,CASSRGQGEAFF
-,TRBV30,-,TRBJ2-5,TGTGCCTGGAGCAGGTACCAAGAGACCCAGTACTTC,CAWSRYQETQYF
-,TRBV12-3/TRBV12-4,TRBD2,TRBJ2-5,TGTGCCAGCATACTAGCGGGAGGTGAGACCCAGTACTTC,CASILAGGETQYF
-,TRBV5-4,TRBD1,TRBJ1-1,TGTGCCAGCAGCTTGGGACGGGGGACAGGGTCCGCTGAAGCTTTCTTT,CASSLGRGTGSAEAFF
-,TRBV5-5,-,TRBJ2-2,TGTGCCAGCAGCTTGTGGGCAGTAAACACCGGGGAGCTGTTTTTT,CASSLWAVNTGELFF
-,TRBV7-6,-,TRBJ1-4,TGTGCCAGCAGCCGTAGGTTAGGGGGTGGCCAAAAACTGTTTTTT,CASSRRLGGGQKLFF
-,TRBV4-3,-,TRBJ1-1,TGCGCCAGCAGCCAAGATCTGGCAGGGGCTCTGGCTGATACTGAAGCTTTCTTT,CASSQDLAGALADTEAFF
few,TRBV11-3,-,TRBJ1-2,TGTGCCAGCAGCTTAAACAGTCCTAACTATGGCTACACCTTC,CASSLNSPNYGYTF
-,TRBV5-1,TRBD2,TRBJ2-5,TGCGCCAGCAGCTCGGGACTAGCGGGGACCAAGACCCAGTACTTC,CASSSGLAGTKTQYF
-,TRBV7-2,-,TRBJ1-2,TGTGCCAGCAGCTTTTCCGTCGAGCGATTTAATTATGGCTACACCTTC,CASSFSVERFNYGYTF
-,TRBV7-2,-,TRBJ1-5,TGTGCCAGCAGCCCCACGGGGTACAATCAGCCCCAGCATTTT,CASSPTGYNQPQHF
few,TRBV4-2,-,TRBJ1-1,TGTGCCAGCAGCCAAGAGAAAGGGGCCCACACTGAAGCTTTCTTT,CASSQEKGAHTEAFF
-,TRBV28,-,TRBJ1-1,TGTGCCAGCAGTTTATATCCGGGAAAGACTGAAGCTTTCTTT,CASSLYPGKTEAFF
-,TRBV7-9,TRBD2,TRBJ2-5,TGTGCCAGCAGCAGCTTACCCGGGACTAGATCAGAGACCCAGTACTTC,CASSSLPGTRSETQYF
-,TRBV5-1,-,TRBJ1-1,TGCGCCAGCAGCCTCGAGAATGGGAGGAACACTGAAGCTTTCTTT,CASSLENGRNTEAFF
-,TRBV11-3,TRBD1,TRBJ1-2,TGTGCCAGCAGCTTCGGACAGGGGCAGGGGAGCGGCTACACCTTC,CASSFGQGQGSGYTF
-,TRBV7-3,-,TRBJ1-3,TGTGCCAGCAGCTTAGATAGCGGTAACACCATATATTTT,CASSLDSGNTIYF
-,TRBV30,-,TRBJ1-2,TGTGCCTGCCGTCAGGGCCCAGCGGGGGGCTACACCTTC,CACRQGPAGGYTF
-,TRBV18,TRBD2,TRBJ2-7,TGTGCCAGCTCACCACCGGTGCTAGCGGGGGTCTCCTACGAGCAGTACTTC,CASSPPVLAGVSYEQYF
-,TRBV7-3,TRBD1,TRBJ2-5,TGTGCCAGCAGCTCAGCAGGGGGTGCAGAGACCCAGTACTTC,CASSSAGGAETQYF
-,TRBV3-1/TRBV3-2,TRBD2,TRBJ2-7,TGTGCCAGCAGCCCCAGTGGGGGGGCCTACGAGCAGTACTTC,CASSPSGGAYEQYF
-,TRBV7-2,-,TRBJ1-2,TGTGCCAGCAGCTCCAGATCAGGGGTTCCTTATGGCTACACCTTC,CASSSRSGVPYGYTF
-,TRBV4-2,TRBD2,TRBJ2-7,TGTGCCAGCAGCCAAGAGCCAGCGGGACCCGCTGGTAAGCAGTACTTC,CASSQEPAGPAGKQYF
-,TRBV28,TRBD2,TRBJ2-1,TGTGCCAGCAGTCCAGCAGGGACTAGGGACAATGAGCAGTTCTTC,CASSPAGTRDNEQFF
-,TRBV5-4,TRBD1,TRBJ1-1,TGTGCCAGCAGCTTGGGGACAGGCCTTTCCGGCGGTGAAGCTTTCTTT,CASSLGTGLSGGEAFF
-,TRBV6-5,TRBD1,TRBJ1-5,TGTGCCAGCAGTTACGGGACAGGTGCTGAACAGCCCCAGCATTTT,CASSYGTGAEQPQHF
few,TRBV5-1,-,TRBJ1-2,TGCGCCAGCAGCTCTAGGACAGCTAACTATGGCTACACCTTC,CASSSRTANYGYTF
-,TRBV3-1/TRBV3-2,-,TRBJ2-3,TGTGCCAGCAGCCAAACTCAGGGGCCCCGCACAGATACGCAGTATTTT,CASSQTQGPRTDTQYF
-,TRBV5-1,TRBD1,TRBJ2-6,TGCGCCAGCAGCTTGGTACAGGGGGCAACTGGGGCCAACGTCCTGACTTTC,CASSLVQGATGANVLTF
-,TRBV6-5,TRBD1,TRBJ1-2,TGTGCCAGCAGTTCGACAGGGCTTAACTATGGCTACACCTTC,CASSSTGLNYGYTF
-,TRBV27,-,TRBJ2-7,TGTGCCAGCAGTCCGCTAGGACTTTCCTACGAGCAGTACTTC,CASSPLGLSYEQYF
-,TRBV7-6,TRBD2,TRBJ2-7,TGTGCCAGCAGCTTAGTGGCGGGGGACTCCTACGAGCAGTACTTC,CASSLVAGDSYEQYF
-,TRBV30,-,TRBJ1-4,TGTGCCTGGAGTGGCAGCCAGGCGGAAAAACTGTTTTTT,CAWSGSQAEKLFF
-,TRBV4-3,-,TRBJ2-2,TGCGCCAGCAGCCAAGAGACCGGGACAACGAACACCGGGGAGCTGTTTTTT,CASSQETGTTNTGELFF
few,TRBV27,-,TRBJ2-7,TGTGCCAGCAGTTCCACCGTGGCGGGGGAGCAGTACTTC,CASSSTVAGEQYF
-,TRBV3-1/TRBV3-2,TRBD2,TRBJ2-7,TGTGCCAGCAGCCAAGAGAGCCGGGGGGTCTACGAGCAGTACTTC,CASSQESRGVYEQYF